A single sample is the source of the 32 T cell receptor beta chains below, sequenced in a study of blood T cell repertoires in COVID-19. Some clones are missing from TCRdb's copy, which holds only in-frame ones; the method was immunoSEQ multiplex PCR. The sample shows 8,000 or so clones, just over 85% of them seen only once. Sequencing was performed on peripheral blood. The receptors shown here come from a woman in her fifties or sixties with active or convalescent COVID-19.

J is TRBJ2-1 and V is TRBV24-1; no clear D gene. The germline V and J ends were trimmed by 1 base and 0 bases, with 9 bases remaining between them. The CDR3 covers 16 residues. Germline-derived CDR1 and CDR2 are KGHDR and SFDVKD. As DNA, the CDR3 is TGTGCCACCAGTGATTTAGAGGCGAACTCCTACAATGAGCAGTTCTTC. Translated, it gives CATSDLEANSYNEQFF.

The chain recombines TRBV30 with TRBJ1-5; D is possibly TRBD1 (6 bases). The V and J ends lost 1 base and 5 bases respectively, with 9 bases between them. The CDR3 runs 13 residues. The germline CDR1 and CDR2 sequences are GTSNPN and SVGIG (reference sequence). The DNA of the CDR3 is TGTGCCTGGAGTGGGGAGGGGGATCAGCCCCAGCATTTT. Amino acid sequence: CAWSGEGDQPQHF.

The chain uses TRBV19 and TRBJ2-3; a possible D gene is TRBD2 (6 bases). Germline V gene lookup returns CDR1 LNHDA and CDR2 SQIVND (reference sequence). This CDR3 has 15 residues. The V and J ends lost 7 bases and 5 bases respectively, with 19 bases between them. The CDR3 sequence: CASTQGLGFQDTQYF. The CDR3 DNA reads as TGTGCCAGTACCCAGGGACTCGGCTTTCAAGATACGCAGTATTTT.

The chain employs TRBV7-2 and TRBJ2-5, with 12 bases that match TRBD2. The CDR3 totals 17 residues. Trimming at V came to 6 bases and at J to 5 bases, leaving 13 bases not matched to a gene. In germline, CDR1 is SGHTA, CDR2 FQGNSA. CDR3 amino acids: CASRKQSSGGAWETQYF. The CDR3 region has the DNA TGTGCCAGCAGGAAGCAGTCTAGCGGGGGGGCCTGGGAGACCCAGTACTTC.

DNA for the CDR3: TGCGCCAGCAGCTTGAGACAGGGTAGTTCACCCCTCCACTTT. Encoded protein: CASSLRQGSSPLHF. V gene TRBV5-1 combines with J gene TRBJ1-6, with 7 bases fitting TRBD1. Germline CDR1 is SGHRS and CDR2 is YFSETQ. There are 14 residues in the CDR3. The junction had 4 bases not matched to a gene; V was cut back by 1 base and J by 9 bases.

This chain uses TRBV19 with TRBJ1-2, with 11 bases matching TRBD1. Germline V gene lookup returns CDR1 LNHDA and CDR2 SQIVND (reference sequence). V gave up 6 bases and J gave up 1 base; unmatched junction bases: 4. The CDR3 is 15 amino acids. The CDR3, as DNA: TGTGCCAGTAGCGCCGGGACAGGGGGTAACTATGGCTACACCTTC. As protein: CASSAGTGGNYGYTF. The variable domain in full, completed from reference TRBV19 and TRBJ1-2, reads DGGITQSPKYLFRKEGQNVTLSCEQNLNHDAMYWYRQDPGQGLRLIYYSQIVNDFQKGDIAEGYSVSREKKESFPLTVTSAQKNPTAFYLCASSAGTGGNYGYTFGSGTRLTVV.

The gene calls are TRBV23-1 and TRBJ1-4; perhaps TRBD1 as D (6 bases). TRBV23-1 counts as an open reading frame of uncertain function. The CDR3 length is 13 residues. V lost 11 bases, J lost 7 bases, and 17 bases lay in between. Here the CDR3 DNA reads TGCGCCGGAGGCCTAGGGGGTGGTGAAAAACTGTTTTTT. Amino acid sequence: CAGGLGGGEKLFF.

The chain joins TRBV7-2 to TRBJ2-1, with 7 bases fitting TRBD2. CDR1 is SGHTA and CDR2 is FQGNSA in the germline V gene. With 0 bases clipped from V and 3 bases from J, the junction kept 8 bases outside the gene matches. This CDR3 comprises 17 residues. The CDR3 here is CASSLASSGSFYNEQFF. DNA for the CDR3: TGTGCCAGCAGCTTAGCGTCTAGCGGAAGCTTCTACAATGAGCAGTTCTTC. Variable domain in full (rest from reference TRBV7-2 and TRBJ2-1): GAGVSQSPSNKVTEKGKDVELRCDPISGHTALYWYRQSLGQGLEFLIYFQGNSAPDKSGLPSDRFSAERTGGSVSTLTIQRTQQEDSAVYLCASSLASSGSFYNEQFFGPGTRLTVL.

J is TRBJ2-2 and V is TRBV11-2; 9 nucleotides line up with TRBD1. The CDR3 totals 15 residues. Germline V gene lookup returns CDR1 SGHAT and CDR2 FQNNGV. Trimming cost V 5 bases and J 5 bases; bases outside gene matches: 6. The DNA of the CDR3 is TGTGCCAGCAGCAAAGGGACAGGGTATACCGGGGAGCTGTTTTTT. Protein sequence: CASSKGTGYTGELFF.

The CDR3 region is CASSQVGGGRNSPLHF. CDR3 coding DNA: TGTGCCAGCAGCCAAGTAGGAGGGGGCAGGAATTCACCCCTCCACTTT. This chain uses TRBV3-1 (or the pseudogene TRBV3-2) with TRBJ1-6; TRBD1 aligns across 7 bases. The junction had 7 bases not matched to a gene; V was cut back by 1 base and J by 7 bases. The CDR3 runs 16 residues. CDR1 is LGHDT, CDR2 YNNKEL, per germline (reference sequence).

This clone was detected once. This CDR3 reads CASSWDRGVNTGELFF. In DNA, the CDR3 is TGTGCCAGCAGTTGGGACAGGGGCGTAAACACCGGGGAGCTGTTTTTT. The chain has TRBV28 and TRBJ2-2, with 10 bases that match TRBD1. CDR1 and CDR2 (germline): MDHEN, SYDVKM. The CDR3 length is 16 residues. The ends lost 4 bases at V and 2 bases at J; junction bases unmatched: 4.

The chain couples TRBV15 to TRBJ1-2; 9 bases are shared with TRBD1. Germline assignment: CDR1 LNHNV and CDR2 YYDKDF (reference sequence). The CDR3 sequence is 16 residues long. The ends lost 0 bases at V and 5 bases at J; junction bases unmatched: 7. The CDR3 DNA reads TGTGCCACCAGCAGAGAAGGGACAGGGCCGGGGTATGGCTACACCTTC. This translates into CATSREGTGPGYGYTF.

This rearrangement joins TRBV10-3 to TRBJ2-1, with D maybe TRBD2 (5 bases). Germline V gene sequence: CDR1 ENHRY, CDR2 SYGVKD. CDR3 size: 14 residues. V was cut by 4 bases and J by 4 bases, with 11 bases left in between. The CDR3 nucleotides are TGTGCCATCAGTGGGAACTGGGAGTACAATGAGCAGTTCTTC. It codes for CAISGNWEYNEQFF.

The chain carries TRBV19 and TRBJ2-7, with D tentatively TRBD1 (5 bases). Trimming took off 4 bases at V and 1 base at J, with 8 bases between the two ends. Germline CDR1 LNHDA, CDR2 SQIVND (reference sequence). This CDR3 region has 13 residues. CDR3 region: CASSSQGSYEQYF. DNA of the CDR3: TGTGCCAGTAGTAGCCAGGGATCCTACGAGCAGTACTTC.

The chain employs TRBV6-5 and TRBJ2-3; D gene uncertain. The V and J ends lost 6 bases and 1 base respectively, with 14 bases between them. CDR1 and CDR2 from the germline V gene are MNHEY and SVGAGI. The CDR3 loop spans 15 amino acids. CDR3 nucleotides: TGTGCCAGCAGCGAGAGGTGGAGCGGCACAGATACGCAGTATTTT. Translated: CASSERWSGTDTQYF.

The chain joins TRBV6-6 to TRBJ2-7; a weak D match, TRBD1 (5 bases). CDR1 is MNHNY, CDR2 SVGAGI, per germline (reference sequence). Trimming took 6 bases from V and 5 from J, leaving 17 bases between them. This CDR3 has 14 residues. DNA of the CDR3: TGTGCCAGCAGAGGCCGTGGTGGGGCCGACGAGCAGTACTTC. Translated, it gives CASRGRGGADEQYF.

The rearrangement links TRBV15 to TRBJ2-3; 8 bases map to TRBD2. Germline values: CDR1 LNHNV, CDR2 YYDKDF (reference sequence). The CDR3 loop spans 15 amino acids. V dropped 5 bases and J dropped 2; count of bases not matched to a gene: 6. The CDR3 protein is CATSGSRGVTDTQYF. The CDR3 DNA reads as TGTGCCACCAGCGGCTCGCGGGGGGTCACAGATACGCAGTATTTT.

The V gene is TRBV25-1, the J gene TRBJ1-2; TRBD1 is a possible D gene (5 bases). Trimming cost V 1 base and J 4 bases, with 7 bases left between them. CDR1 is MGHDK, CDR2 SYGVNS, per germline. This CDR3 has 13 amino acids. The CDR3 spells CASSEWGGYGYTF. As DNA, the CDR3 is TGTGCCAGCAGTGAATGGGGGGGCTATGGCTACACCTTC.

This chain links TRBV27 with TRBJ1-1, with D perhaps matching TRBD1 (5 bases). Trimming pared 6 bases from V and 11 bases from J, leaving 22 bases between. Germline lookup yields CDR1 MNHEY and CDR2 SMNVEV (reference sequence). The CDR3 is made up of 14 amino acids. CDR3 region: CASSNRLTGGVAFF. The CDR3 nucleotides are TGTGCCAGCAGCAACCGCCTCACAGGCGGGGTGGCTTTCTTT.

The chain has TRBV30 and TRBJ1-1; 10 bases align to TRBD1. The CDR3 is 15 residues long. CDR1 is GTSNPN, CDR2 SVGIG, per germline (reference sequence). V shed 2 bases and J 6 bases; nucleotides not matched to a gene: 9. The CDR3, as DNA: TGTGCCTGGAGTACCGAAGACAGGGGGCTGGCTGAAGCTTTCTTT. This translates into CAWSTEDRGLAEAFF.

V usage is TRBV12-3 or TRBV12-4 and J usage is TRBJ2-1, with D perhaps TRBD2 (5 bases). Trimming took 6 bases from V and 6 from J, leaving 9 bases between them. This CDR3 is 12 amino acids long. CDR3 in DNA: TGTGCCAGCAGCTACGGGATCAATGAGCAGTTCTTC. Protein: CASSYGINEQFF.

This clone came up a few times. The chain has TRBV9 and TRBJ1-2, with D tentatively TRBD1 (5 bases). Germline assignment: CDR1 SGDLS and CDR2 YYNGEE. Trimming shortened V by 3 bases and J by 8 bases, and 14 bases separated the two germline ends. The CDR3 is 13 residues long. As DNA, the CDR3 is TGTGCCAGCAGCGCGGGGGAGTATAGGGGCTACACCTTC. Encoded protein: CASSAGEYRGYTF.

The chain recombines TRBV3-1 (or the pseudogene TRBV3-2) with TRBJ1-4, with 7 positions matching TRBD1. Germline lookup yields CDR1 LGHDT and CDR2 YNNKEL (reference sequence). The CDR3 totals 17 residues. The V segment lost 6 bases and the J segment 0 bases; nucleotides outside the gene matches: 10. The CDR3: CASRDGTELATNEKLFF. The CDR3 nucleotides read TGTGCCAGCAGAGACGGGACAGAACTTGCAACTAATGAAAAACTGTTTTTT.

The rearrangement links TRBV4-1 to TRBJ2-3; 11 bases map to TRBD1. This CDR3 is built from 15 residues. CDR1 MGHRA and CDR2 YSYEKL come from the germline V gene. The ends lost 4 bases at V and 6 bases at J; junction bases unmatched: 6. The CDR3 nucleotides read TGCGCCAGCAGCCTTCGGACAGGGGGCGATGATACGCAGTATTTT. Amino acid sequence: CASSLRTGGDDTQYF.

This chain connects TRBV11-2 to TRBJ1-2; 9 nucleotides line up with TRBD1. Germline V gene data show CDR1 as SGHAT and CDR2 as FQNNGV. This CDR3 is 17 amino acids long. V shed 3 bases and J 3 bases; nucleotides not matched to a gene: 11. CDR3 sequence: CASSFRRGQGTDYGYTF. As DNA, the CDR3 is TGTGCCAGCAGCTTTAGAAGGGGACAGGGAACGGACTATGGCTACACCTTC.

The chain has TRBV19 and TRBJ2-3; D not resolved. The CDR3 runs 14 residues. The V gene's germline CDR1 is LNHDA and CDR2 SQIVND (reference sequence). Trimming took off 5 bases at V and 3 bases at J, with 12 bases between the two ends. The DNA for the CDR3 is TGTGCCAGTAGTGTTACGAGCCAAACAGATACGCAGTATTTT. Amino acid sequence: CASSVTSQTDTQYF. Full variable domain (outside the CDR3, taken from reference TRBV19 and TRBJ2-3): DGGITQSPKYLFRKEGQNVTLSCEQNLNHDAMYWYRQDPGQGLRLIYYSQIVNDFQKGDIAEGYSVSREKKESFPLTVTSAQKNPTAFYLCASSVTSQTDTQYFGPGTRLTVL.

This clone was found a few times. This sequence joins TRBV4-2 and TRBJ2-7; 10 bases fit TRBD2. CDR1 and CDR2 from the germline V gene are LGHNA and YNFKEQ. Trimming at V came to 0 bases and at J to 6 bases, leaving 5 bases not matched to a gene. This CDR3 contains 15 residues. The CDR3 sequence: CASSQEPGTSAEQYF. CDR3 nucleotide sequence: TGTGCCAGCAGCCAAGAGCCCGGGACTAGCGCCGAGCAGTACTTC.

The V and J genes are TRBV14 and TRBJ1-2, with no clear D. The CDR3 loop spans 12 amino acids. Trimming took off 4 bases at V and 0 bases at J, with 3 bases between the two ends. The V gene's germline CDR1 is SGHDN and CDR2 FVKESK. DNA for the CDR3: TGTGCCAGCAGCCTCGCTAACTATGGCTACACCTTC. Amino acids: CASSLANYGYTF. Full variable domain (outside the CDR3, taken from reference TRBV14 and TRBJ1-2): EAGVTQFPSHSVIEKGQTVTLRCDPISGHDNLYWYRRVMGKEIKFLLHFVKESKQDESGMPNNRFLAERTGGTYSTLKVQPAELEDSGVYFCASSLANYGYTFGSGTRLTVV.

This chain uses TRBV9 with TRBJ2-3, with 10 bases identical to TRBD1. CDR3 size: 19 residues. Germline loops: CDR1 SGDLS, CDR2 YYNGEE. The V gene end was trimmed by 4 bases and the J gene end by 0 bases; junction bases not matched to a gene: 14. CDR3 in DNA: TGTGCCAGCAGCAAGGCAGAAGGGACAGGGGTCCTCAGCACAGATACGCAGTATTTT. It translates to CASSKAEGTGVLSTDTQYF. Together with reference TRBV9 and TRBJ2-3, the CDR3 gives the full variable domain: DSGVTQTPKHLITATGQRVTLRCSPRSGDLSVYWYQQSLDQGLQFLIQYYNGEERAKGNILERFSAQQFPDLHSELNLSSLELGDSALYFCASSKAEGTGVLSTDTQYFGPGTRLTVL.

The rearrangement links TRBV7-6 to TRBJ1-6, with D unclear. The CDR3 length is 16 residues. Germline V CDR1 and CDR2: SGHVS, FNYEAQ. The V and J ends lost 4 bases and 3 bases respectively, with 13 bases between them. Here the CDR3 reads CASSSDGLFYNSPLHF. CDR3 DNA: TGTGCCAGCAGCTCCGACGGACTCTTCTATAATTCACCCCTCCACTTT.

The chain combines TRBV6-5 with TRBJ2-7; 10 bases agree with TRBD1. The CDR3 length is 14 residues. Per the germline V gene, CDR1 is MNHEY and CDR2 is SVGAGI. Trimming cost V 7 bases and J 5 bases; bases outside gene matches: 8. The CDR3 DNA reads TGTGCCAGCATCCGGGACAGGGGACGGCACGAGCAGTACTTC. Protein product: CASIRDRGRHEQYF.

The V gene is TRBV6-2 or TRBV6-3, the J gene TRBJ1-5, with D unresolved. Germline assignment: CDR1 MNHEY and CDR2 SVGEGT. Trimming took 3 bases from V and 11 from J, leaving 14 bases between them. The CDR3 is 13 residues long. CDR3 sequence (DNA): TGTGCCAGCAGTTATCGCATATTCGGGGCCCAGCATTTT. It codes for CASSYRIFGAQHF.